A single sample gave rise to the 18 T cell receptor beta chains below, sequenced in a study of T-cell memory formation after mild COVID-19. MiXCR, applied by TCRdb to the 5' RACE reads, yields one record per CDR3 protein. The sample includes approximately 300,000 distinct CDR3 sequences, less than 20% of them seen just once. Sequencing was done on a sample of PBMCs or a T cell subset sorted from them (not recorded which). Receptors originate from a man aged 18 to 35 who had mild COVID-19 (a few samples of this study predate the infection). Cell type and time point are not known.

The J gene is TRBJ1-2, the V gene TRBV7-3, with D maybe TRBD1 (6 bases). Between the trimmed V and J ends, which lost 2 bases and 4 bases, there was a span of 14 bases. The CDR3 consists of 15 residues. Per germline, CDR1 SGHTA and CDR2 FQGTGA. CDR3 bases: TGTGCCAGCAGCTTAGAGGGGGGCGTCGGCTATGGCTACACCTTC. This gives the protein CASSLEGGVGYGYTF.

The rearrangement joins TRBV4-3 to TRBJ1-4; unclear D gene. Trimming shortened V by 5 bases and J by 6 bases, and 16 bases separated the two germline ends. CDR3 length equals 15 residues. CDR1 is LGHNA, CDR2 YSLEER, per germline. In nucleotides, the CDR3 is TGCGCCAGCAGCGGGAGGCCAAGCGGGGATGAAAAACTGTTTTTT. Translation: CASSGRPSGDEKLFF.

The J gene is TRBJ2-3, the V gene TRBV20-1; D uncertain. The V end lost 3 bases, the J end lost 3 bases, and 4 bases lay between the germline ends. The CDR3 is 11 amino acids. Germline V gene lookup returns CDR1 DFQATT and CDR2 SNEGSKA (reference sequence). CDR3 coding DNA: TGCAGTGCTAGGGATACAGATACGCAGTATTTT. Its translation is CSARDTDTQYF.

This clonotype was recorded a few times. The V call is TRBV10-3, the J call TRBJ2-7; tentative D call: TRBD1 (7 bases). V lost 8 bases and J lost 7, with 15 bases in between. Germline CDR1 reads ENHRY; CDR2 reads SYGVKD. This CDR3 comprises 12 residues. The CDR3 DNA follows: TGTGCCATCTGGACAGGCGGAGGGGAGCAGTACTTC. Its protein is CAIWTGGGEQYF.

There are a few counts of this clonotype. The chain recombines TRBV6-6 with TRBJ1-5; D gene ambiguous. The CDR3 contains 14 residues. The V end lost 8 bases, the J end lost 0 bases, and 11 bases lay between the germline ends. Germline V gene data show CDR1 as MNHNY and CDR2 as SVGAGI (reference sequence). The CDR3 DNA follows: TGTGCCAGCCGAGGTACATATAGCAATCAGCCCCAGCATTTT. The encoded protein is CASRGTYSNQPQHF.

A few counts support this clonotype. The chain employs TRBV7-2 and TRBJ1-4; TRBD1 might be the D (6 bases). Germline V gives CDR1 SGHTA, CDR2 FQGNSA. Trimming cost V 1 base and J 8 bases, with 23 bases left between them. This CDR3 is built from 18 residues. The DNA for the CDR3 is TGTGCCAGCAGCTTAGGACCCGTATTCGGGGGCCTTGACGAAAAACTGTTTTTT. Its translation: CASSLGPVFGGLDEKLFF.

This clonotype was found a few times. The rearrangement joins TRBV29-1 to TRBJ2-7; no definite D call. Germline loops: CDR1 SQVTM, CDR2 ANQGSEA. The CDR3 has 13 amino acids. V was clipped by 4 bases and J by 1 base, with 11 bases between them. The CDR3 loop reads CSVARAGSYEQYF. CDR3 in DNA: TGCAGCGTTGCTAGGGCCGGGTCCTACGAGCAGTACTTC.

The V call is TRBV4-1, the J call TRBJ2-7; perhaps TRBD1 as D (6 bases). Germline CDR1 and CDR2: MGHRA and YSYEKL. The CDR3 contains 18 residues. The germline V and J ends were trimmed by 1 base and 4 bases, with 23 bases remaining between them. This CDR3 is CASSQAAGVGSVSYEQYV. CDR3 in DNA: TGCGCCAGCAGCCAAGCCGCAGGGGTCGGTTCAGTGTCGTACGAGCAGTACGTC.

In DNA form, the CDR3 reads TGTGCCAGCAGCCTAACAACATATGGCTACACCTTC. Its translation: CASSLTTYGYTF. This rearrangement joins TRBV12-3 or TRBV12-4 to TRBJ1-2; D is unresolved. V lost 6 bases and J lost 5, with 10 bases in between. CDR3 length equals 12 residues.

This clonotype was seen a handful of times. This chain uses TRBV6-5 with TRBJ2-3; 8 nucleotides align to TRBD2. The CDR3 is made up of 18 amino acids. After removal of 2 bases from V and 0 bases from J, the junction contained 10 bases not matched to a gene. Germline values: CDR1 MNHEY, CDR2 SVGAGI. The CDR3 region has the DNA TGTGCCAGCAGTTACATCTCGCCGGGGGGGGGTAGCACAGATACGCAGTATTTT. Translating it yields CASSYISPGGGSTDTQYF.

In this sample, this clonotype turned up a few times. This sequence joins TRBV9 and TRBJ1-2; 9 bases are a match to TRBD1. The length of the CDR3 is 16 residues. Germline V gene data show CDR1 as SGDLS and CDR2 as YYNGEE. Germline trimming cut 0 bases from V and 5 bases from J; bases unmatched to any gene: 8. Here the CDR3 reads CASSVGGTGSKYGYTF. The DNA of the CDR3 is TGTGCCAGCAGCGTAGGGGGGACAGGGTCGAAGTATGGCTACACCTTC. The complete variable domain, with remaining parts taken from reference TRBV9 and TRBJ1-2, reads DSGVTQTPKHLITATGQRVTLRCSPRSGDLSVYWYQQSLDQGLQFLIQYYNGEERAKGNILERFSAQQFPDLHSELNLSSLELGDSALYFCASSVGGTGSKYGYTFGSGTRLTVV.

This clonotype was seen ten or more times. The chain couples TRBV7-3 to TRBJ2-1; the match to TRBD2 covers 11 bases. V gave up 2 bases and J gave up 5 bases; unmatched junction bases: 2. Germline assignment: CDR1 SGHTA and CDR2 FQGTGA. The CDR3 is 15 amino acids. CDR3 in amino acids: CASSLGGLADNEQFF. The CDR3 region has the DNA TGTGCCAGCAGCTTAGGGGGACTAGCGGACAATGAGCAGTTCTTC.

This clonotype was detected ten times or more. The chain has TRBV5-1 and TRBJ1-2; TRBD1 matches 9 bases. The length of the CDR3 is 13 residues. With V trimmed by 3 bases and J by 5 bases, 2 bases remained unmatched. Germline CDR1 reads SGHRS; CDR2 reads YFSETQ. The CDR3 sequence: CASSYGQGYGYTF. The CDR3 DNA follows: TGCGCCAGCAGCTACGGACAGGGGTATGGCTACACCTTC.

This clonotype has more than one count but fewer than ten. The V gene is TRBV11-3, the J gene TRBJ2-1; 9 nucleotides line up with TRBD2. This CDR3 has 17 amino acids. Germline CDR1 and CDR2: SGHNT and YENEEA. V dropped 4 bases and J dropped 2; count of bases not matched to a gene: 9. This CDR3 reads CASSYRGGESTYNEQFF. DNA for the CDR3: TGTGCCAGCAGCTACCGCGGGGGGGAATCAACCTACAATGAGCAGTTCTTC.

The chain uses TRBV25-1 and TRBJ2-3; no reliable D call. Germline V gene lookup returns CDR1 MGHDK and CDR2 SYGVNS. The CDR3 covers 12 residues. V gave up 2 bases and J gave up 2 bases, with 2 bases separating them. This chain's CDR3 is CASSEPTDTQYF. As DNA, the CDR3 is TGTGCCAGCAGTGAACCCACAGATACGCAGTATTTT.

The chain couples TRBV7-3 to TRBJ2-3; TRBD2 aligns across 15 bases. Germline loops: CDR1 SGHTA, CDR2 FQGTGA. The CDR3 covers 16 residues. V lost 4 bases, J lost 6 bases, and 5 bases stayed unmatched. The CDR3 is CASSSIGTSGGDTQYF. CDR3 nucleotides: TGTGCCAGCAGCTCCATAGGGACTAGCGGGGGGGATACGCAGTATTTT.

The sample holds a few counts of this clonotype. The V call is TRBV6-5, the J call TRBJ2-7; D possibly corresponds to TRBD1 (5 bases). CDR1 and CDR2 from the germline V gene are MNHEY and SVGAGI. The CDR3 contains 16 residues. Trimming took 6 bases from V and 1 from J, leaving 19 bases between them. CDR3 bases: TGTGCCAGCAGGCCTACCCCAGGGTTAGGATCCTACGAGCAGTACTTC. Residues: CASRPTPGLGSYEQYF.

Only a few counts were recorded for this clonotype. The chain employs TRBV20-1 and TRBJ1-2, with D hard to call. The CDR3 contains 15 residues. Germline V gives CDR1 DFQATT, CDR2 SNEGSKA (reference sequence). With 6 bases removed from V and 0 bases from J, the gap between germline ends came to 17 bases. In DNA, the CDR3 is TGCAGTGCGATGACGTACGAGTTAGCTAACTATGGCTACACCTTC. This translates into CSAMTYELANYGYTF.